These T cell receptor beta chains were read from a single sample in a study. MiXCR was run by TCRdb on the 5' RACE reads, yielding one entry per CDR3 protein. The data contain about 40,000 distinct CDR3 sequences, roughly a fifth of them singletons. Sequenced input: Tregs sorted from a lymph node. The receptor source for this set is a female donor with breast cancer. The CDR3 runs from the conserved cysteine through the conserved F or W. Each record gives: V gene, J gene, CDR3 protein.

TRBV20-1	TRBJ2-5	CSATRVEPQETQYF
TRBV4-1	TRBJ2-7	CASSHGTGVGNEQYF
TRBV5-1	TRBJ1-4	CASSNSPNEKLFF
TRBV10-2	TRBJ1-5	CASSESDSNQPQHF
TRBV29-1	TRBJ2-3	CRVEVGRTTDTQYF
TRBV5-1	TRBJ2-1	CASSGSGWRGYNEQFF
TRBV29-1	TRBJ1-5	CSVAGDSNQPQHF
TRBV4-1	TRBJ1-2	CASSLLSGRKLANYGYTF
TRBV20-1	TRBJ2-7	CSAREKGGDYEQYF
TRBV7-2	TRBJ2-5	CARSKGGGPTQYF
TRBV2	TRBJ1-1	CASSEQGTHSTEAFF
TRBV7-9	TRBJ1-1	CAGRGSTTEAFF
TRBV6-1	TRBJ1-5	CASRRTGNSNQPQHF
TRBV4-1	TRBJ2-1	CASSQDRASGAYNEQFF
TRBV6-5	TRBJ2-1	CASKQGGRYNEQFF
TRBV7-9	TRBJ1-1	CASSLPRAEAFF
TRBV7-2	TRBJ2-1	CASGLAGAGEQFF
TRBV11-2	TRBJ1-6	CASSLGAGSPLHF
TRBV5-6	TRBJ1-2	CASRGSGDNYGYTF
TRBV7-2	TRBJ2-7	CASSLVLAGSYEQYF
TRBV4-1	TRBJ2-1	CASSQDSRINEQFF
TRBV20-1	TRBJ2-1	CSAKEGTSEQFF
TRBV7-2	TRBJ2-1	CASSSGLAGAIGEQFF
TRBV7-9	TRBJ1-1	CASSLRDGVLTFF
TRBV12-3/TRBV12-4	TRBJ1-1	CASSWNTEAFF
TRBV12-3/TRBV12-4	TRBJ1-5	CASSDPGTGLQPQHF
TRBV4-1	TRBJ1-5	CASSVSGQLNQPQHF
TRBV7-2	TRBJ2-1	CASSLGAGAVYNEQFF
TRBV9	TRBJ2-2	CASSVAGSLNTGELFF
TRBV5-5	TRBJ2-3	CASSPGGGGVVTDTQYF
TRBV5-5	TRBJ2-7	CASSLGDRGSYEQYF
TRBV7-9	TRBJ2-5	CASSSVWDRVQETQYF
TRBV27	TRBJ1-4	CASRPWTGGNEKLFF
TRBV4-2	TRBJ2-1	CASSQDQLEMNEQFF
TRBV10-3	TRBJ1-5	CAIGQVNQPQHF
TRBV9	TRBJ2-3	CASSVRRDSDTQYF
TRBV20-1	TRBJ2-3	CSAPGLAAGTDTQYF
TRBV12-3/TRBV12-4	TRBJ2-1	CASSPPGNSGDYNEQFF
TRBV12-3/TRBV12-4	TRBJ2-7	CASSLGRGLEQYF
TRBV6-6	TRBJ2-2	CASRVEPAGELFF
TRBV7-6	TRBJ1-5	CASSPGGGNQPQHF
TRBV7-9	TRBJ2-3	CASSTPLADRAQYF
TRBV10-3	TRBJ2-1	CAIRDYNEQFF
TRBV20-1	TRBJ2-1	CSARDDRSYNEQFF
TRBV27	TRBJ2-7	CASSPGQPLEQYF
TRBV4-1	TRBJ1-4	CASSQGQTTNEKLFF